The sequence of this T cell receptor (beta chain) was determined in a study of blood T cell repertoires in COVID-19 (dated by TCRdb to about 2020). As for the study more broadly: Samples covering the acute and convalescent phases of COVID-19 were provided by collaborators in the United States, Italy and Spain. The prospective study material was composed of cDNA or gDNA derived from T cells, B-cell-depleted T cells, or PBMCs. Deeply sampled blood TCRbeta repertoires from subjects exposed to, actively infected with, or recovered from COVID-19 were included in the dataset. A freely available public database, intended as a resource for researchers studying the immune response to SARS-CoV-2, is where the repertoires were released. The samples were drawn from the first 160 participants of the ongoing ImmuneRACE study and from some 1,300 subjects provided by 6 global collaborators. Sample metadata almost always included a de-identified subject ID, COVID-19 status, age in years and sex. HLA class I and class II types, where available, came from metadata supplied by the sample provider rather than from assay-based typing. What the authors observed across the whole study: The quantity of clinical and demographic metadata differed by source and by participant and was supplied without curation.

To note about this clone: Its cognate antigen has yet to be identified. Base quality data are lacking; no much larger clone is found one base away.

Taken from the germline V gene (reference sequence), the CDR1 and CDR2 loops are WNHNN and SYGVQD. Including the terminal cysteine and phenylalanine, the CDR3 comprises 13 residues. CDR3 DNA is the only sequence kept; it has 39 bases, read in frame from the first base. The junction shows trimming of 7 bases on V and 6 bases on J, plus 15 bases between the germline ends. Each collaborating institution followed its own protocols to collect whole blood in K2EDTA tubes. For TCRbeta analysis, collaborators shipped samples in one of three forms: frozen whole blood, isolated PBMCs, or DNA extracted from either of those sample types. The immunoSEQ Assay, a bias-controlled multiplex PCR, was used to amplify TCRbeta CDR3 regions from genomic DNA. In the original analysis: Nucleated cell counts per sample were estimated from amplification of reference gene primers within the assay. To quantify the absolute abundance of each unique TCRbeta CDR3 rearrangement, sequence reads were collapsed and filtered. Productive Simpson clonality was computed per sample as the square root of Simpson's diversity index over productive rearrangements. TCRdb re-hosts the immuneACCESS table, in-frame sequences only. Its copies lack some clones; in the studies checked, an unresolved V gene accounts for under half of them, and the cause for the rest is not known. That table furnishes V, J and clone size, whereas the DNA furnished D and trimming. In all, the sample holds around 260,000 clones, and around 86% of those were seen once. Approximately 3% of the sample is taken by the ten largest.

This chain is built from TRBV10-1 and TRBJ1-2; the D gene is perhaps TRBD1, on 6 matching bases. The sequence was collected from a woman aged 25 to 39 with active or convalescent COVID-19. Source material: peripheral blood. The nucleotides read TGCGCCAGCACCGAGGACAGTACGGATGGCTACACCTTC. Its product reads: CASTEDSTDGYTF.